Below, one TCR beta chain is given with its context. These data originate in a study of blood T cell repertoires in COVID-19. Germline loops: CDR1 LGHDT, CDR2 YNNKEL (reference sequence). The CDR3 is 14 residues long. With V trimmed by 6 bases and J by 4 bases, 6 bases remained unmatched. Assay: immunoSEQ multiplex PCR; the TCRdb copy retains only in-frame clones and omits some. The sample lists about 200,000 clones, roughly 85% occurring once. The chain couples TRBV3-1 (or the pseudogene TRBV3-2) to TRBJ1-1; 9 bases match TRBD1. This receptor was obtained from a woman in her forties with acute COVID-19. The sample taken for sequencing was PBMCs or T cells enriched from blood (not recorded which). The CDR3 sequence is CASSIGQGSTEAFF. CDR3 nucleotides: TGTGCCAGCAGTATAGGACAGGGGAGCACTGAAGCTTTCTTT.